The following is a T cell receptor beta chain sequence with its context. Its specificity is not known. The method was immunoSEQ multiplex PCR; TCRdb's version includes in-frame clones alone and lacks a portion of them. The sample carries about 80,000 clones, roughly 86% recorded once. The data were taken from a study of radiotherapy plus CTLA-4 blockade in lung cancer. Overall study context: Disease control was present in roughly a third of patients, and objective responses in more than 15%.

Trimming cost V 4 bases and J 4 bases; bases outside gene matches: 4. Germline loops: CDR1 MDHEN, CDR2 SYDVKM. CDR3 length: 16 residues. Overall study findings and caveats: Radiotherapy with ipilimumab was followed by blood expansion of tumor-derived clones. Early blood T cell clone dynamics reportedly forecast response best, with interferon-beta.

This chain connects TRBV28 to TRBJ2-4, with 13 positions matching TRBD2. The sequenced sample was peripheral blood, obtained from a patient treated with radiotherapy plus ipilimumab. The clonotype originates from a human donor with non-small cell lung cancer who had a partial response to radiotherapy plus ipilimumab. The CDR3 region has the DNA TGTGCCAGCAGTTCCACTAGCGGGAGGGGGAAAAACATTCAGTACTTC. Its protein product is CASSSTSGRGKNIQYF.